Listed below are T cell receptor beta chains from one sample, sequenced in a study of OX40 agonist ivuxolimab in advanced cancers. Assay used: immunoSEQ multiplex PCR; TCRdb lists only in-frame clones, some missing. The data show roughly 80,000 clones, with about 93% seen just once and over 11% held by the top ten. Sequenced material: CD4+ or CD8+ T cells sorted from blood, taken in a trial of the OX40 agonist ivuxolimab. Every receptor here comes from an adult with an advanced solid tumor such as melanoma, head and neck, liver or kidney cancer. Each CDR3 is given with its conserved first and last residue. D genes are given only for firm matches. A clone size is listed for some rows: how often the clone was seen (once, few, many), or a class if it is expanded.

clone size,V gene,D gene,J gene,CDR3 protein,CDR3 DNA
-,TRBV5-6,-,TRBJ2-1,CASSPVSGLGRDNEQFF,TGTGCCAGCAGCCCGGTGTCGGGTCTCGGCCGGGACAATGAGCAGTTCTTC
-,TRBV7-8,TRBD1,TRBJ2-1,CASSFRRDREHEQFF,TGTGCCAGCAGCTTTCGTAGGGACAGGGAGCATGAGCAGTTCTTC
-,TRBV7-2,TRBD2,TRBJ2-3,CASSPSGTASTDTQYF,TGTGCCAGCAGCCCCAGCGGGACCGCCAGCACAGATACGCAGTATTTT
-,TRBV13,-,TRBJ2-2,CASSSLSYTGELFF,TGTGCCAGCAGCTCCTTATCATACACCGGGGAGCTGTTTTTT
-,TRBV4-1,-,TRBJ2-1,CASSRVYNEQFF,TGCGCCAGCAGCCGAGTCTACAATGAGCAGTTCTTC
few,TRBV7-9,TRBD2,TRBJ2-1,CASRSGLAGYEQFF,TGTGCCAGCAGATCGGGACTAGCGGGATATGAGCAGTTCTTC
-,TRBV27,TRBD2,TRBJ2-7,CASSAGLAGAEQYF,TGTGCCAGCAGTGCCGGACTAGCGGGGGCCGAGCAGTACTTC
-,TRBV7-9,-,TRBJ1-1,CASTPRSARNTEAFF,TGTGCCAGCACCCCTAGGTCCGCGAGGAACACTGAAGCTTTCTTT
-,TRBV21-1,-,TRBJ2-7,CASLSGRGAYEQYF,TGTGCCAGCCTGTCCGGGAGGGGGGCCTACGAGCAGTACTTC
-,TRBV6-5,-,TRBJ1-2,CASRGGRPGYTF,TGTGCCAGCAGGGGAGGGAGGCCCGGCTACACCTTC
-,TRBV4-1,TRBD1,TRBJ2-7,CASSRDRVMYEQYF,TGCGCCAGCAGCCGCGACAGGGTGATGTACGAGCAGTACTTC
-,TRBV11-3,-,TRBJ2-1,CASSLAAGPNYNEQFF,TGTGCCAGCAGCTTAGCGGCGGGACCCAACTACAATGAGCAGTTCTTC
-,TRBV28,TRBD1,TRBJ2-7,CASLIGTGSYEQYF,TGTGCCAGCCTTATCGGGACAGGGTCATACGAGCAGTACTTC
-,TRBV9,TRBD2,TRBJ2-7,CASSVGLAGGEQYF,TGTGCCAGCAGCGTAGGGCTAGCGGGGGGCGAGCAGTACTTC
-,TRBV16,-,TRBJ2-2,CASSQTMNTGELFF,TGTGCCAGCAGCCAAACCATGAACACCGGGGAGCTGTTTTTT
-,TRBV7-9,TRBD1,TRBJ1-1,CAIPGDSTGMNTEAFF,TGTGCCATCCCAGGGGACAGTACGGGAATGAACACTGAAGCTTTCTTT
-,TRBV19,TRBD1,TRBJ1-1,CASSLSTGGFTEAFF,TGTGCCAGTAGCTTATCGACAGGGGGCTTTACTGAAGCTTTCTTT
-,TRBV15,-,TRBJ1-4,CATSRALTMGRPNEKLFF,TGTGCCACCAGCAGAGCACTTACCATGGGCAGGCCTAATGAAAAACTGTTTTTT
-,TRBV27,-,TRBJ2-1,CASSFNSGNEQFF,TGTGCCAGCAGTTTTAACTCGGGGAATGAGCAGTTCTTC
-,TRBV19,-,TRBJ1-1,CASSIPGRDTEAFF,TGTGCCAGTAGTATACCAGGCCGGGACACTGAAGCTTTCTTT
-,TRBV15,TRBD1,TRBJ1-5,CATSRDRGNQPQHF,TGTGCCACCAGCAGGGACAGGGGAAATCAGCCCCAGCATTTT
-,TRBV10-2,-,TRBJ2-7,CASSESTGAGGYEQYF,TGCGCCAGCAGTGAGTCGACGGGGGCAGGGGGCTACGAGCAGTACTTC
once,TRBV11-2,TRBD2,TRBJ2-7,CASSPRSSGPYEQYF,TGTGCCAGCAGCCCTAGGTCTAGCGGCCCCTACGAGCAGTACTTC
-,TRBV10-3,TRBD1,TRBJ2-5,CAISGEDRAGETQYF,TGTGCCATCAGTGGGGAGGACAGGGCCGGAGAGACCCAGTACTTC
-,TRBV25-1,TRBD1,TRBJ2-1,CASSELPTGQHNEQFF,TGTGCCAGCAGTGAATTGCCAACGGGACAGCACAATGAGCAGTTCTTC
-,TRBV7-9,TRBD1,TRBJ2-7,CASSPVGTENEQYF,TGTGCCAGCAGCCCAGTCGGGACAGAGAACGAGCAGTACTTC
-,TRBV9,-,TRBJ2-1,CASSAPRGVNNEQFF,TGTGCCAGCAGCGCTCCGAGGGGGGTGAACAATGAGCAGTTCTTC
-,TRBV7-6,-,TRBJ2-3,CASSSGEQGGERDTQYF,TGTGCCAGCAGCTCGGGCGAACAGGGCGGGGAAAGGGATACGCAGTATTTT
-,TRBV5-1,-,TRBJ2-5,CASSRADNQETQYF,TGCGCCAGCAGCCGGGCGGATAACCAAGAGACCCAGTACTTC
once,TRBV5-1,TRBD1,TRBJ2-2,CASSWTGGYTGELFF,TGCGCCAGCAGCTGGACAGGGGGGTACACCGGGGAGCTGTTTTTT
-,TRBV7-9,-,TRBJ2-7,CASIRPGVGGLEQYF,TGTGCCAGCATTCGTCCGGGAGTCGGGGGGCTCGAGCAGTACTTC
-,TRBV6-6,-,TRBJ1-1,CASSYPLGENTEAFF,TGTGCCAGCAGTTACCCTCTTGGGGAGAACACTGAAGCTTTCTTT
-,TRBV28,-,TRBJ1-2,CASSSPDRYGYTF,TGTGCCAGCAGTTCCCCCGACAGGTACGGCTACACCTTC
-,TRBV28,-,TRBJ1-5,CASSLGGQQFIGNQPQHF,TGTGCCAGCAGTCTAGGCGGACAGCAGTTTATTGGCAATCAGCCCCAGCATTTT
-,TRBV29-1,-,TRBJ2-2,CSVEGHSKAGELFF,TGCAGCGTTGAGGGTCATTCCAAGGCCGGGGAGCTGTTTTTT
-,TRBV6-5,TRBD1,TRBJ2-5,CASSYFRGRDQTQYF,TGTGCCAGCAGTTACTTCAGGGGGCGAGATCAGACCCAGTACTTC
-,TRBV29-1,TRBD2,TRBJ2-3,CSVEDLGTSADTQYF,TGCAGCGTTGAAGATCTAGGGACTAGCGCAGATACGCAGTATTTT
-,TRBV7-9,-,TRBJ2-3,CASSLSPPDTQYF,TGTGCCAGCAGCTTATCTCCCCCAGATACGCAGTATTTT
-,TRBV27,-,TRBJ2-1,CASNFRLDRFDEQFF,TGTGCCAGCAACTTTAGACTAGATCGGTTCGATGAGCAGTTCTTC
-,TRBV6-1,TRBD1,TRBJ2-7,CAGFRGRLSYEQYF,TGTGCCGGATTCAGGGGGAGACTCTCCTACGAGCAGTACTTC
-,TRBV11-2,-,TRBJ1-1,CASSGFTGNTEAFF,TGTGCCAGCAGCGGTTTTACAGGGAACACTGAAGCTTTCTTT
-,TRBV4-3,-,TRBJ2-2,CATRPGQNTGELFF,TGCGCCACGCGCCCGGGACAGAACACCGGGGAGCTGTTTTTT
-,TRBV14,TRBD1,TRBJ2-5,CASSHTTGGQETQYF,TGTGCCAGCAGCCATACGACAGGGGGGCAAGAGACCCAGTACTTC
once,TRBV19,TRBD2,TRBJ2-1,CASSIDASGYNEQFF,TGTGCCAGTAGTATAGACGCTAGCGGGTACAATGAGCAGTTCTTC
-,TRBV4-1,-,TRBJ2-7,CASSQVLGHLYEQYF,TGCGCCAGCAGCCAAGTACTAGGTCACCTCTACGAGCAGTACTTC
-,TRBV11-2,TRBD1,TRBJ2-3,CASSPTGTGKLDTDTQYF,TGTGCCAGCAGCCCAACCGGGACAGGGAAATTGGACACAGATACGCAGTATTTT
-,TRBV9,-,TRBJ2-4,CASTNEEGDIQYF,TGTGCCAGCACCAATGAGGAGGGGGACATTCAGTACTTC
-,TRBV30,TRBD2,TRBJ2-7,CAWSAGLAGAQEQYF,TGTGCCTGGAGCGCTGGACTAGCGGGGGCCCAAGAGCAGTACTTC
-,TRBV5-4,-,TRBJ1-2,CASSGQGWDGYTF,TGTGCCAGCAGCGGGCAGGGCTGGGATGGCTACACCTTC
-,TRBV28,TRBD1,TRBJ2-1,CASSLIDDRGDNEQFF,TGTGCCAGCAGTTTAATCGACGACAGGGGTGACAATGAGCAGTTCTTC
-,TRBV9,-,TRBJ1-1,CASSAEGGRDTEAFF,TGTGCCAGCAGCGCCGAGGGCGGGCGGGACACTGAAGCTTTCTTT
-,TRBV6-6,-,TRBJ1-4,CASSSTGTENEKLFF,TGTGCCAGCAGTTCAACCGGGACGGAGAATGAAAAACTGTTTTTT